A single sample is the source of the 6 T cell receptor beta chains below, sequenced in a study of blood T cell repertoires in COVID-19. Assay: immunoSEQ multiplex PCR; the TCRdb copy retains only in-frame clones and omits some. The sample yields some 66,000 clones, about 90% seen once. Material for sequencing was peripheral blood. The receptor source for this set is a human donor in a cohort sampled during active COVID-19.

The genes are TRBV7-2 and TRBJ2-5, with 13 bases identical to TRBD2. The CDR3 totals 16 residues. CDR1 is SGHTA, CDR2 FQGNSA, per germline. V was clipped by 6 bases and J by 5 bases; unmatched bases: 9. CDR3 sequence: CASRARTSGGEETQYF. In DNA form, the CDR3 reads TGTGCCAGCAGGGCCCGGACTAGCGGGGGAGAGGAGACCCAGTACTTC.

CDR3 in amino acids: CASRTVGSRNTEAFF. The CDR3 DNA follows: TGTGCCAGTAGGACCGTTGGGAGCCGGAACACTGAAGCTTTCTTT. The genes are TRBV19 and TRBJ1-1; no clear D. The CDR3 contains 15 residues. Trimming removed 6 bases from V and 1 base from J, with 15 bases in between. Germline loops: CDR1 LNHDA, CDR2 SQIVND (reference sequence).

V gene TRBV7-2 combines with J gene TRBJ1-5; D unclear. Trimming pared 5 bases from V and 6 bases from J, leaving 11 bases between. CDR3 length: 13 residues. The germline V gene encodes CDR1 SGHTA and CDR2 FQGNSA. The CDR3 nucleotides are TGTGCCAGCAGCCCTACAGTGGTTCAGCCCCAGCATTTT. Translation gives CASSPTVVQPQHF.

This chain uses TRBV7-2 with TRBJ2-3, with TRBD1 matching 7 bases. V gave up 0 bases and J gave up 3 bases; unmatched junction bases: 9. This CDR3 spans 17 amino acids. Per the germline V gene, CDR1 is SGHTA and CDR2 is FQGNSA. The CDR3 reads CASSLARQGKGTDTQYF. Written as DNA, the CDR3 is TGTGCCAGCAGCTTAGCGAGACAGGGTAAGGGTACAGATACGCAGTATTTT.

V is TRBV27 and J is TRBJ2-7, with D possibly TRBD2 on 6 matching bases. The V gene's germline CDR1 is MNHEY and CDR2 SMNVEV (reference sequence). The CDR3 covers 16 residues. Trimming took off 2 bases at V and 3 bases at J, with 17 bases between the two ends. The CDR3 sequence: CASSLKPRRGFYEQYF. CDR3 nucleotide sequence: TGTGCCAGCAGTTTAAAACCTCGACGGGGGTTCTACGAGCAGTACTTC.

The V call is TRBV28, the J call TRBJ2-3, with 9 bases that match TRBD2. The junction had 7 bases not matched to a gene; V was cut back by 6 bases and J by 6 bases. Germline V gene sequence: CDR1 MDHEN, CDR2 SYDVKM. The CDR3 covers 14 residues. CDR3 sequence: CASRRTSAGDTQYF. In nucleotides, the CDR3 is TGTGCCAGCAGACGGACTAGCGCAGGGGATACGCAGTATTTT.